What follows are 5 T cell receptor beta chains derived from one specimen sequenced in a study of shared T cell receptors in the human thymus. Generated by immunoSEQ multiplex PCR, the TCRdb table keeps only in-frame clones and is missing some. The sample contains approximately 660,000 clones, roughly 90% of which appear only once. A further study also used this sample, focusing on human thymus T cells.

What was sequenced was thymocytes. Receptors originate from a boy under two years old with a congenital heart defect.

V gene TRBV10-3 combines with J gene TRBJ2-2; no reliable D call. CDR3 length equals 11 residues. From germline, CDR1 is ENHRY and CDR2 SYGVKD. With 7 bases removed from V and 5 bases from J, the gap between germline ends came to 5 bases. The CDR3 DNA is TGTGCCATCAATAAAACCGGGGAGCTGTTTTTT. Protein product: CAINKTGELFF.

This chain uses TRBV28 with TRBJ1-4, with 7 bases identical to TRBD1. The CDR3 covers 15 residues. The germline CDR1 and CDR2 sequences are MDHEN and SYDVKM. The junction had 5 bases not matched to a gene; V was cut back by 3 bases and J by 4 bases. CDR3 in amino acids: CASSLGGQSNEKLFF. The CDR3 DNA is TGTGCCAGCAGTTTGGGGGGACAGAGTAATGAAAAACTGTTTTTT.

The chain combines TRBV5-1 with TRBJ2-7; 9 bases are shared with TRBD1. With 4 bases clipped from V and 2 bases from J, the junction kept 10 bases outside the gene matches. The CDR3 is 16 residues long. Per germline, CDR1 SGHRS and CDR2 YFSETQ. The CDR3 DNA is TGCGCCAGCAGCCCGGCCCGGGACAGGGAGGCCTACGAGCAGTACTTC. This codes for CASSPARDREAYEQYF.

The chain recombines TRBV7-2 with TRBJ2-5; 13 nucleotides match TRBD2. CDR3 length: 14 residues. Trimming removed 5 bases from V and 10 bases from J; junction bases left unmatched: 7. Germline CDR1 and CDR2: SGHTA and FQGNSA. The CDR3 nucleotides read TGTGCCAGCAGCCCTAGCGGACTAGCGGGGGTCCAGTACTTC. Encoded protein: CASSPSGLAGVQYF.

The chain joins TRBV19 to TRBJ2-7, with D maybe TRBD1 (5 bases). V lost 1 base, J lost 0 bases, and 13 bases lay in between. Germline V gene lookup returns CDR1 LNHDA and CDR2 SQIVND (reference sequence). CDR3 length: 16 amino acids. The CDR3 protein is CASSIAADSFSYEQYF. Written as DNA, the CDR3 is TGTGCCAGTAGTATAGCTGCCGACAGCTTCTCCTACGAGCAGTACTTC.